Below, 2 T cell receptor beta chains from the same sample are listed, as sequenced in a study of shared clonotypes between healthy human individuals. Here immunoSEQ multiplex PCR was the method, and the copy in TCRdb shows in-frame clones only, minus some. The table lists 950,000 to 1,200,000 clones, about 72% of them singletons. Sequenced input: memory CD4+ T cells from PBMCs. Subset denoted: CD45RA-negative fraction. The receptors were sampled from a man aged 18 to 29 in good health. Some clones in this sample may be carry-over from other donors' samples.

V and J are TRBV27 and TRBJ2-5; TRBD1 or TRBD2 may be the D gene (5 bases each). Germline values: CDR1 MNHEY, CDR2 SMNVEV (reference sequence). The CDR3 is 13 amino acids. V dropped 8 bases and J dropped 2 bases, with 12 bases sitting between them. The CDR3 sequence is CASQGWGQETQYF. The CDR3 DNA reads TGTGCCAGCCAGGGTTGGGGGCAAGAGACCCAGTACTTC.

This chain connects TRBV19 to TRBJ2-1, with 9 bases lining up with TRBD2. V shed 1 base, J shed 4 bases, and the junction held 5 bases outside the gene matches. The length of the CDR3 is 16 residues. Germline loops: CDR1 LNHDA, CDR2 SQIVND (reference sequence). CDR3 bases: TGTGCCAGTAGTATAGGTGGCGGGAGGGGATACAATGAGCAGTTCTTC. Translation gives CASSIGGGRGYNEQFF.